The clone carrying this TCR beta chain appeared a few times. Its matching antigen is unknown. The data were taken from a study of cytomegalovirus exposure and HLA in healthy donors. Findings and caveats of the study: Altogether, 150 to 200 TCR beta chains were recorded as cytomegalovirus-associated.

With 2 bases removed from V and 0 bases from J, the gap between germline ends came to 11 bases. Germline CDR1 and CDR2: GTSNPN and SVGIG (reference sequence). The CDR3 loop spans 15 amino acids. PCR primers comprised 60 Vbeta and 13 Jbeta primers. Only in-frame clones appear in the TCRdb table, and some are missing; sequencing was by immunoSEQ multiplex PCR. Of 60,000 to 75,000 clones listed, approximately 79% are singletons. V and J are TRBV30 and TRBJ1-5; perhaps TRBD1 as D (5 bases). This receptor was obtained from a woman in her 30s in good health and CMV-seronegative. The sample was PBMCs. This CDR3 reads CAWSLTAYSNQPQHF. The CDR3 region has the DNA TGTGCCTGGAGTCTGACAGCGTATAGCAATCAGCCCCAGCATTTT. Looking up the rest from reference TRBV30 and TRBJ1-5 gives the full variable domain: SQTIHQWPATLVQPVGSPLSLECTVEGTSNPNLYWYRQAAGRGLQLLFYSVGIGQISSEVPQNLSASRPQDRQFILSSKKLLLSDSGFYLCAWSLTAYSNQPQHFGDGTRLSIL.